One sample yielded the 9 T cell receptor beta chains listed below, sequenced in a study of metastatic and nonmetastatic thyroid tumors. TCRdb re-called clones via MiXCR from the PCR reads. The data hold around 44,000 clones, with more than 25% observed a single time. Ahead of thyroid surgery, no patient had received treatment of any kind. The sample comprised blood. These receptors all come from a male donor with papillary thyroid cancer or a benign thyroid nodule (not recorded which). Some clones in this sample may be carry-over from other donors' samples.

V usage is TRBV7-2 and J usage is TRBJ1-2; 9 nucleotides agree with TRBD1. Germline CDR1 and CDR2: SGHTA and FQGNSA. The CDR3 contains 15 residues. The junction had 7 bases not matched to a gene; V was cut back by 0 bases and J by 8 bases. Written as DNA, the CDR3 is TGTGCCAGCAGCTTAGCGGGACAGGGTTCGAGGGGCTACACCTTC. Protein sequence: CASSLAGQGSRGYTF.

This clone was seen many times. One base away lies a much larger clone, so this may be a sequencing read error. Other nucleotide sequences from this sample produce the same CDR3. The chain recombines TRBV2 with TRBJ2-7; no reliable D call. Germline V gives CDR1 SNHLY, CDR2 FYNNEI. This CDR3 is 11 amino acids long. The CDR3 sequence: CASSGWLEEYF. In nucleotides, the CDR3 is TGTGCCAGCAGTGGGTGGCTCGAGGAGTACTTC.

This clone was found a few times. The chain couples TRBV28 to TRBJ2-7; TRBD1 aligns across 10 bases. After removal of 3 bases from V and 0 bases from J, the junction contained 2 bases not matched to a gene. CDR1 MDHEN and CDR2 SYDVKM come from the germline V gene. This CDR3 contains 15 residues. CDR3 DNA: TGTGCCAGCAGTTTCGGGACAGGGGACTCCTACGAGCAGTACTTC. Its translation: CASSFGTGDSYEQYF.

The V and J genes are TRBV5-1 and TRBJ2-1; D remains unclear. V was shortened by 0 bases and J by 6 bases, with 4 bases between the two germline ends. Germline CDR1 is SGHRS and CDR2 is YFSETQ. The CDR3 has 12 amino acids. The CDR3: CASSLARNEQFF. CDR3 bases: TGCGCCAGCAGCTTGGCACGCAATGAGCAGTTCTTC.

This clone was counted ten times or more. The rearrangement joins TRBV27 to TRBJ2-7, with 11 bases that match TRBD2. This CDR3 spans 14 amino acids. CDR1 is MNHEY and CDR2 is SMNVEV in the germline V gene (reference sequence). The V and J ends lost 10 bases and 2 bases, in that order; junction bases with no gene match: 7. The CDR3 sequence is CAITISGRAYEQYF. The CDR3 bases are TGTGCCATCACTATTAGCGGGAGGGCCTACGAGCAGTACTTC.

A single count supports this clone. At one of its ends the junction is not consistent with the germline gene, which may arise from a read error. The chain joins TRBV20-1 to TRBJ1-2; D gene uncertain. The V gene's germline CDR1 is DFQATT and CDR2 SNEGSKA (reference sequence). The CDR3 runs 13 residues. The CDR3 spells CSVNPRADYDYTF. The CDR3 DNA reads TGCAGTGTGAACCCTAGGGCGGACTATGACTACACCTTC.

This clone was observed a few times. This chain joins TRBV12-3 or TRBV12-4 and TRBJ2-6; D remains unclear. The V end lost 6 bases, the J end lost 2 bases, and 11 bases lay between the germline ends. This CDR3 has 15 amino acids. The CDR3 DNA reads as TGTGCCAGCAGGTTTCGTGGTGCTGGGGCCAACGTCCTGACTTTC. Translation gives CASRFRGAGANVLTF.

This clone is medium-sized within its sample. This rearrangement joins TRBV5-1 to TRBJ1-3; D possibly corresponds to TRBD1 (6 bases). The length of the CDR3 is 17 residues. V was cut by 5 bases and J by 0 bases, with 18 bases left in between. Germline CDR1 reads SGHRS; CDR2 reads YFSETQ. CDR3 DNA: TGCGCCAGCAGTTGGGGGGGCAGAACCGACTCTGGAAACACCATATATTTT. This encodes CASSWGGRTDSGNTIYF.

In this sample, this clone is medium-sized (0.01 to 0.1%). This chain connects TRBV5-1 to TRBJ1-5; 10 bases align to TRBD1. Per germline, CDR1 SGHRS and CDR2 YFSETQ. V trimming: 3 bases; J trimming: 4 bases; junction bases outside the gene matches: 4. The CDR3 has 15 residues. The CDR3 sequence is CASSSGTGENQPQHF. The CDR3 bases are TGCGCCAGCAGCTCGGGGACAGGGGAGAATCAGCCCCAGCATTTT.